This TCR beta chain originates from a study of T cells after yellow fever vaccination. J was trimmed by 3 bases and V by 4 bases; bases with no gene match: 7. The CDR3 length is 15 residues. In germline, CDR1 is SGDLS, CDR2 YYNGEE. This clonotype was seen repeatedly, ten times or more. One entry per CDR3 protein, called by TCRdb with MiXCR from the 5' RACE reads. Of 310,000 or so distinct CDR3 sequences listed, 6.8% are singletons. This clonotype was obtained from a man aged 18 to 29 who received the YFV17D yellow fever vaccine. The specimen comprised PBMCs, sampled more than 40 days after the first yellow fever vaccination. The chain uses TRBV9 and TRBJ2-1; 7 nucleotides match TRBD1. The CDR3: CASSQGERLYNEQFF. The CDR3, as DNA: TGTGCCAGCAGCCAGGGGGAACGGCTCTACAATGAGCAGTTCTTC.